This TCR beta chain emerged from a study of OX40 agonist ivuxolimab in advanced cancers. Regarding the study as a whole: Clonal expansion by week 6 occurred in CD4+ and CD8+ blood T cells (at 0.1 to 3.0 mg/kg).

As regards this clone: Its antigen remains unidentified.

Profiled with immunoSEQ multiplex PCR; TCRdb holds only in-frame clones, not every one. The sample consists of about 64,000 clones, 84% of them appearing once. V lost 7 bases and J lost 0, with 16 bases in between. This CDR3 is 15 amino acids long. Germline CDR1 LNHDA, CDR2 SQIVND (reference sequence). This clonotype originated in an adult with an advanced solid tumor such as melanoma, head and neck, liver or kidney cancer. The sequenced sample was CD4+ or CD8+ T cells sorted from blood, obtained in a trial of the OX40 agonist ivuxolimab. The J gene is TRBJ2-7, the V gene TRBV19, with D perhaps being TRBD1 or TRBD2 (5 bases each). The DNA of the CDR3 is TGTGCCAGTACCGCGGGTGACAGAGTCTCCTACGAGCAGTACTTC. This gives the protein CASTAGDRVSYEQYF. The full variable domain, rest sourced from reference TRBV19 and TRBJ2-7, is DGGITQSPKYLFRKEGQNVTLSCEQNLNHDAMYWYRQDPGQGLRLIYYSQIVNDFQKGDIAEGYSVSREKKESFPLTVTSAQKNPTAFYLCASTAGDRVSYEQYFGPGTRLTVT.